This T cell receptor (beta chain) was captured in a study of T cells in Graves' hyperthyroidism and ophthalmopathy. Stability of Graves' hyperthyroidism was defined as absent ophthalmopathy progression within 18 months. Those with hyperthyroidism were 18 to 65 years old, newly diagnosed, and ill for under 2 months. Any patient presenting with uncontrolled infection, other autoimmune disease, pregnancy or lactation was left out. In germline, CDR1 is SNHLY, CDR2 FYNNEI. CDR3 size: 13 residues. Amplified TCR beta CDR3 regions derived from RNA transcripts. A first-round RT-PCR of the TCR CDR3 used the HTBI primer set. In TCRdb, the multiplex PCR reads were re-called with MiXCR into one record per CDR3 protein. The sample lists 340,000 or so distinct CDR3 sequences; 16% were seen once. Study results and caveats: The blood repertoire included most of the expanded thyroid clonotypes above 0.001.

As to this clonotype: Antigen unknown. Just one base apart from a much larger clone, this may be a read error.

The chain combines TRBV2 with TRBJ1-6, with a weak D call TRBD1 (6 bases). The sequenced sample consisted of blood. This clonotype was sampled from a man aged 25-45 years with Graves' hyperthyroidism. As DNA, the CDR3 is TGTGCCAGCATTGGACAGATGAATTCACCCCTCCGCTTT. This sequence encodes CASIGQMNSPLRF.